This TCR beta chain emerged from a study of human T cells and chemical hapten exposure. Trimming at V came to 0 bases and at J to 4 bases, leaving 7 bases not matched to a gene. The CDR3 loop spans 18 amino acids. CDR1 and CDR2 from the germline V gene are MNHEY and SVGEGT. Regarding time point: patch test 1, 2 weeks after DPC sensitization. Treatment of the sample: therapeutic diphenylcyclopropenone sensitization with weekly scalp DPC. In every case, blood was obtained before the patch test was applied. TCRdb ran MiXCR on the RACE reads and lists one entry per CDR3 protein. The sample yields about 99,000 distinct CDR3 sequences, approximately 13% seen once. This clonotype was detected many times.

The material was whole blood, obtained in connection with sensitization to the hapten diphenylcyclopropenone (DPC). The chain has TRBV6-2 or TRBV6-3 and TRBJ2-7; TRBD2 matches 15 bases. This clonotype originated in a woman in her 40s with alopecia areata. Some clones in this sample may be carry-over from other donors' samples. CDR3 sequence reads: CASSYSITGTSGRYEQYF. The CDR3, as DNA: TGTGCCAGCAGTTACTCTATTACCGGGACTAGCGGGAGGTACGAGCAGTACTTC.